Listed below are T cell receptor beta chains from one sample, sequenced in a study of OX40 agonist ivuxolimab in advanced cancers. Some clones are missing from TCRdb's copy, which holds only in-frame ones; the method was immunoSEQ multiplex PCR. Of about 100,000 clones listed, around 89% are singletons. Sample: CD4+ or CD8+ T cells sorted from blood, taken in a trial of the OX40 agonist ivuxolimab. The receptors derive from an adult with an advanced solid tumor such as melanoma, head and neck, liver or kidney cancer. Each CDR3 is given with its conserved first and last residue. The D gene is left open where the match is weak. For some rows the clone size is stated as once, few or many, or as a class when expanded; others skip it.

J gene | V gene | clone size | D gene | CDR3 DNA | CDR3 protein
TRBJ2-7 | TRBV7-2 | - | - | TGTGCCAGCAGCCCCCACCAATACGAGCAGTACTTC | CASSPHQYEQYF
TRBJ2-3 | TRBV2 | - | TRBD2 | TGTGCCAGCAGTGCGGGACTAGCGGGATTGCACCACACAGATACGCAGTATTTT | CASSAGLAGLHHTDTQYF
TRBJ2-1 | TRBV27 | once | - | TGTGCCAGCAGTTTGACAGTCAATGAGCAGTTCTTC | CASSLTVNEQFF
TRBJ2-3 | TRBV19 | - | - | TGTGCCAGTAGTATCCCATCAGATACGCAGTATTTT | CASSIPSDTQYF
TRBJ1-3 | TRBV5-1 | - | - | TGCGCCAGCAGCTTGACTAGCTCTGGAAACACCATATATTTT | CASSLTSSGNTIYF
TRBJ2-2 | TRBV7-9 | - | TRBD1 | TGTGCCAGCAGAACTTACGGGACAGGGGATACCGGGGAGCTGTTTTTT | CASRTYGTGDTGELFF
TRBJ2-1 | TRBV6-1 | - | - | TGTGCCAGCAACCCGGACAAACCCAATGAGCAGTTCTTC | CASNPDKPNEQFF
TRBJ2-3 | TRBV18 | - | - | TGTGCCAGCTCACGCCACGTCGGGCGGCATGGAGATACGCAGTATTTT | CASSRHVGRHGDTQYF
TRBJ1-1 | TRBV25-1 | - | - | TGTGCCAGCAGTGTTCGCGGCATGAACACTGAAGCTTTCTTT | CASSVRGMNTEAFF
TRBJ2-1 | TRBV5-5 | - | - | TGTGCCAGCAGCGCCGGGGGTTCCTCCTACAATGAGCAGTTCTTC | CASSAGGSSYNEQFF
TRBJ2-7 | TRBV6-5 | - | - | TGTGCCACCCGGACGAATTCCTACGAGCAGTACTTC | CATRTNSYEQYF
TRBJ2-2 | TRBV29-1 | - | - | TGCAGCGTAGGACGACAGGGGGAGCTGTTTTTT | CSVGRQGELFF
TRBJ2-7 | TRBV2 | - | TRBD2 | TGTGCCAGCAGTGGGGCGGGAGTTAGCTACGAGCAGTACTTC | CASSGAGVSYEQYF
TRBJ2-5 | TRBV5-4 | - | - | TGTGCCAGCAGCTTGGCCGGGACCCAAGAGACCCAGTACTTC | CASSLAGTQETQYF
TRBJ2-1 | TRBV19 | - | - | TGTGCCAGTAGTCTAAGCTCCTACAATGAGCAGTTCTTC | CASSLSSYNEQFF
TRBJ2-7 | TRBV21-1 | - | - | TGTGCCAGCAGCGTTACCGGGACACGGCCAGGGGAGCAGTACTTC | CASSVTGTRPGEQYF
TRBJ2-1 | TRBV5-1 | - | TRBD2 | TGCGCCAGCAGCCCCGGACTAGCGGGCTACAATGAGCAGTTCTTC | CASSPGLAGYNEQFF
TRBJ2-7 | TRBV18 | - | - | TGTGCCAGCTCGCCCTGGGGGGACGAGCAGTACTTC | CASSPWGDEQYF
TRBJ2-5 | TRBV19 | - | TRBD1 | TGTGCCAGTAGTCTCAGGACAGGGGTAGAAGAGACCCAGTACTTC | CASSLRTGVEETQYF
TRBJ1-3 | TRBV19 | - | - | TGTGCCAGTAGTGGCAGGGTGGATGGAAACACCATATATTTT | CASSGRVDGNTIYF
TRBJ2-1 | TRBV19 | - | - | TGTGCCAGTAGTATGGTGGGTGGCGGGATGAATGAGCAGTTCTTC | CASSMVGGGMNEQFF
TRBJ1-1 | TRBV30 | - | TRBD1 | TGTGCCTGGACCCCACTGGGACAGGGGGGGAACACTGAAGCTTTCTTT | CAWTPLGQGGNTEAFF
TRBJ2-3 | TRBV10-3 | - | - | TGTGCCATCAAGGACACCCGAAGCACAGATACGCAGTATTTT | CAIKDTRSTDTQYF
TRBJ2-1 | TRBV6-6 | once | - | TGTGCCAGCCGGAGGCGGGATAGCTCCTACAATGAGCAGTTCTTC | CASRRRDSSYNEQFF
TRBJ1-1 | TRBV21-1 | - | - | TGTGCCAGCAGCCAGGAGGGAGAGGGGTGCACTGAAGCTTTCTTT | CASSQEGEGCTEAFF
TRBJ2-1 | TRBV10-1 | - | - | TGCGCCAGCAGTGAACAGGCTCAGGTCGGAGAAAATGAGCAGTTCTTC | CASSEQAQVGENEQFF
TRBJ2-1 | TRBV5-4 | - | TRBD2 | TGTGCCAGCAGCTCCGGGACTAGCGGGAACAATGAGCAGTTCTTC | CASSSGTSGNNEQFF
TRBJ1-3 | TRBV11-2 | - | - | TGTGCCAGCAGCTTTGGGACGATTGGAAACACCATATATTTT | CASSFGTIGNTIYF
TRBJ2-6 | TRBV19 | - | - | TGTGCCAGTAGTATAGGTGCCGGGGCCAACGTCCTGACTTTC | CASSIGAGANVLTF
TRBJ2-1 | TRBV5-1 | - | TRBD2 | TGCGCCAGCAGACCCGGGACTACCAGCAATGAGCAGTTCTTC | CASRPGTTSNEQFF
TRBJ1-1 | TRBV5-6 | - | - | TGTGCCAGCAGCTTAATGGTTAGAAGGGCCAACCGCAAAACTGAAGCTTTCTTT | CASSLMVRRANRKTEAFF
TRBJ2-3 | TRBV6-6 | - | - | TGTGCCAGCAGCCTTACGGTCCAGGGAACAGATACGCAGTATTTT | CASSLTVQGTDTQYF
TRBJ2-1 | TRBV30 | - | TRBD2 | TGTGCCTACCGAAGCGGGGCTGAGCAGTTCTTC | CAYRSGAEQFF
TRBJ2-7 | TRBV21-1 | - | - | TGTGCCAGCAGCAACCCTTCCTCAGGGAGCTCCTACGAGCAGTACTTC | CASSNPSSGSSYEQYF
TRBJ2-6 | TRBV10-2 | - | - | TGCGCCAGCAGAGGGGCTGGGGCCAACGTCCTGACTTTC | CASRGAGANVLTF
TRBJ2-3 | TRBV29-1 | - | - | TGCAGCGTTGAAAGGGGGAGTCAGGCAGGGCGGGATACGCAGTATTTT | CSVERGSQAGRDTQYF
TRBJ2-2 | TRBV6-5 | - | TRBD1 | TGTGCCAGCAGTTACTCCGACAGGGCGGCCGGGGAGCTGTTTTTT | CASSYSDRAAGELFF
TRBJ2-3 | TRBV9 | - | TRBD2 | TGTGCCAGCAGCCCAGCGGGGGGGACTAGCGGCCTTATAAGCACAGATACGCAGTATTTT | CASSPAGGTSGLISTDTQYF
TRBJ2-3 | TRBV7-8 | - | - | TGTGCCAGCAGCCTCTCTAGCCGTAGCACAGATACGCAGTATTTT | CASSLSSRSTDTQYF
TRBJ2-3 | TRBV27 | - | - | TGTGCCAGCAGCTACCAGGGTATTAGCACAGATACGCAGTATTTT | CASSYQGISTDTQYF
TRBJ1-1 | TRBV11-2 | - | - | TGTGCCAGCAGCCCAGAGGGGGGATACACTGAAGCTTTCTTT | CASSPEGGYTEAFF
TRBJ2-3 | TRBV5-4 | - | TRBD1 | TGTGCCAGCAGCCCCCAGGGGACAGCCTCAGATACGCAGTATTTT | CASSPQGTASDTQYF
TRBJ1-5 | TRBV4-1 | - | TRBD1 | TGCGCCAGCAGCCTGGGACAGTCTTATCAGCCCCAGCATTTT | CASSLGQSYQPQHF
TRBJ2-1 | TRBV28 | - | TRBD2 | TGTGCCAGCAGCCTTAGCGGGAGGAGCGGTGAGCAGTTCTTC | CASSLSGRSGEQFF
TRBJ2-2 | TRBV11-2 | - | TRBD2 | TGTGCCAGCAGGGTAGCGGGGGGTAACACCGGGGAGCTGTTTTTT | CASRVAGGNTGELFF
TRBJ2-5 | TRBV2 | - | - | TGTGCCAGCAGGTTGGACAGCACCCAAGAGACCCAGTACTTC | CASRLDSTQETQYF
TRBJ2-7 | TRBV6-5 | - | TRBD1 | TGTGCCAGCATGCAGGGGGTATACGAGCAGTACTTC | CASMQGVYEQYF
TRBJ2-1 | TRBV18 | - | TRBD1 | TGTGCCAGCTCACCACGCGGACAGGGCGATTACAATGAGCAGTTCTTC | CASSPRGQGDYNEQFF
TRBJ1-2 | TRBV9 | - | - | TGTGCCAGCAGCGGAGGCTCTAATCTACTCAATGGCTACACCTTC | CASSGGSNLLNGYTF
TRBJ2-1 | TRBV5-1 | - | TRBD2 | TGCGCCAGCAGCTCCCTAGCGGGAATCTCCTACAATGAGCAGTTCTTC | CASSSLAGISYNEQFF
TRBJ2-1 | TRBV5-1 | - | TRBD2 | TGCGCCAGCAGCGGGGGGAGCGGGAGGGCCCCGGGCAATGAGCAGTTCTTC | CASSGGSGRAPGNEQFF
TRBJ2-2 | TRBV15 | - | - | TGTGCCACCAGCAGAGATTCAGGGTTCGGGGAGCTGTTTTTT | CATSRDSGFGELFF
TRBJ1-4 | TRBV18 | - | - | TGTGCCAGCTCGCCCACAGGGAACAATGAAAAACTGTTTTTT | CASSPTGNNEKLFF
TRBJ1-5 | TRBV18 | - | - | TGTGCCAGCTCACCTCGTCCCCTATCGCAGAATCAGCCCCAGCATTTT | CASSPRPLSQNQPQHF
TRBJ2-1 | TRBV2 | - | - | TGTGCCAGCAGTGAATGGAGGCGCAATGAGCAGTTCTTC | CASSEWRRNEQFF
TRBJ2-3 | TRBV5-8 | few | TRBD2 | TGTGCCAGCCCTTCCGAGTTTAGCGGGACCCCAACGTCAGATACGCAGTATTTT | CASPSEFSGTPTSDTQYF
TRBJ1-1 | TRBV30 | - | - | TGTGCCTGGAGTGTAAACGCTGGCACTGAAGCTTTCTTT | CAWSVNAGTEAFF
TRBJ2-1 | TRBV2 | - | TRBD1 | TGTGCCAGCAGTGCGGGACAGGGGTTCACCTACAATGAGCAGTTCTTC | CASSAGQGFTYNEQFF
TRBJ1-1 | TRBV10-3 | - | - | TGTGCCATCAGTGATCCGGGACGCTTAACTGAAGCTTTCTTT | CAISDPGRLTEAFF
TRBJ1-1 | TRBV2 | - | TRBD1 | TGTGCCAGTGACAGGGGTAACACTGAAGCTTTCTTT | CASDRGNTEAFF